This TCR beta chain comes out of a study of T cells after yellow fever vaccination. By 5'RACE template switching, TCR cDNA was produced, with a universal primer site and UMIs added in the process. TCRdb reprocessed the 5' RACE reads via MiXCR and lists one record per CDR3 protein. The sample lists hundreds of thousands of distinct CDR3 sequences, roughly 14% occurring once. Germline CDR1 SGHRS, CDR2 YFSETQ. Trimming took 2 bases from V and 4 from J, leaving 16 bases between them. The CDR3 covers 17 residues. Study-level results: It was the secondary response that reached its peak faster, day 5 versus 15, but it was weaker.

This clonotype showed up just a few times. Its matching antigen is unknown. This receptor was taken from a man aged 25 to 40 who received the YFV17D yellow fever vaccine. The chain joins TRBV5-1 to TRBJ2-6; weak D call: TRBD1 (6 bases). The material sequenced was PBMCs, taken on the day of the yellow fever booster vaccination. As DNA, the CDR3 is TGCGCCAGCAGCTTACAGGGAACTCTGCCAGGGGCCAACGTCCTGACTTTC. Translated: CASSLQGTLPGANVLTF. Together with reference TRBV5-1 and TRBJ2-6, the CDR3 gives the full variable domain: KAGVTQTPRYLIKTRGQQVTLSCSPISGHRSVSWYQQTPGQGLQFLFEYFSETQRNKGNFPGRFSGRQFSNSRSEMNVSTLELGDSALYLCASSLQGTLPGANVLTFGAGSRLTVL.